This TCR beta chain was recovered during a study of Ad26.COV2.S vaccination and SARS-CoV-2 variants. About this clone itself: Its antigen is not identified.

Whole-study findings and limits: The analyses of TCR breadth and depth may have understated the size of total T cell responses. Vaccinated and placebo-treated recipients had similar non-spike TCR breadth. People who got the vaccine had more spike-specific TCR breadth than people who got placebo.

Indicated treatment: around 19 received Ad26.COV2.S at low or high dose, single or two shots; roughly five received placebo; per-sample allocation not given. Day 63 after the first injection of vaccine or placebo was the sampling time. The CDR3 covers 14 residues. CDR1 is SGHDT and CDR2 is YYEEEE in the germline V gene. The ends were cut back, 4 bases at V and 7 bases at J, with 18 bases in the middle. Clones were read by immunoSEQ multiplex PCR, and TCRdb kept only the in-frame ones, dropping some. Of about 470,000 clones listed, roughly 91% are singletons. The TCR was taken from a person between 18 and 59 years old who received the Ad26.COV2.S COVID-19 vaccine or a placebo. Sequenced here: peripheral blood, sampled in a trial of Ad26.COV2.S vaccine versus placebo. This sequence joins TRBV5-6 and TRBJ2-7; TRBD2 might be the D (6 bases). The CDR3 region has the DNA TGTGCCAGCAGCAAGTGGGGGGAACTGGGGGAGCAGTACTTC. This gives the protein CASSKWGELGEQYF.